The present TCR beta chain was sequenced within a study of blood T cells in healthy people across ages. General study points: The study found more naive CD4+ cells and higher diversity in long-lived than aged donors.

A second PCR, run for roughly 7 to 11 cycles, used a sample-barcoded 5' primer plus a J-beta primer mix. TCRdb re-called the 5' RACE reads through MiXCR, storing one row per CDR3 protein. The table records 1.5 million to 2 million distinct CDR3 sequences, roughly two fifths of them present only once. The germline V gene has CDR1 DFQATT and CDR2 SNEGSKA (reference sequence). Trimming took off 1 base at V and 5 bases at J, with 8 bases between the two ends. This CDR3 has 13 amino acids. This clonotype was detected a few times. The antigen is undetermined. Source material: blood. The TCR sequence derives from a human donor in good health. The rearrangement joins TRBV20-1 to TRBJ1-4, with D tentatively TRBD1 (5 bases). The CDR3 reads CSARAGQNEKLFF. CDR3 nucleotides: TGCAGTGCTAGAGCAGGGCAGAATGAAAAACTGTTTTTT.